This is a list of T cell receptor beta chains from one sample in a study of post-analysis software for immune sequencing data. Each CDR3 protein is one row after TCRdb ran MiXCR on the PCR reads. The sample yields roughly 650,000 distinct CDR3 sequences, more than 50% seen once. Source material: blood. These receptor sequences come from a girl aged 2 to 10 with multiple sclerosis. Both conserved end residues are part of each CDR3. Each record gives: clone size, V gene, D gene, J gene, CDR3 DNA, CDR3 protein. D genes are given only for firm matches. Clone size is not always given. Where it is, it says once, few, many or a class for expanded clones.

NA,TRBV5-1,TRBD2,TRBJ2-7,TGCGCCAGCAGCTTTGGTAGCGGGAGTGGAGGGGCCTACGAGCAGTACTTC,CASSFGSGSGGAYEQYF
few,TRBV7-9,NA,TRBJ2-3,TGTGCCAGCAGCCAGGGGGACTACACAGATACGCAGTATTTT,CASSQGDYTDTQYF
few,TRBV7-8,NA,TRBJ2-3,TGTGCCAGCAATTGGGTAGTGGCGGATACGCAGTATTTT,CASNWVVADTQYF
NA,TRBV28,TRBD2,TRBJ2-3,TGTGCCAGCACCTCAGGACTAGCAGAAGATACGCAGTATTTT,CASTSGLAEDTQYF
NA,TRBV7-9,NA,TRBJ2-7,TGTGCCAGCAGGTACGCCGACTACGAGCAGAACTTC,CASRYADYEQNF
NA,TRBV20-1,NA,TRBJ2-7,TGCAGTGCTACCGGGGCAAGAGGGGAGCAGTACTTC,CSATGARGEQYF
NA,TRBV21-1,NA,TRBJ2-1,TGTGCCAGCAGCCAAGCCAGGGATGAGCAGTTCTTC,CASSQARDEQFF
NA,TRBV12-3/TRBV12-4,NA,TRBJ1-1,TGTGCCAGCAGCGGTCCAGCGGGTAACACTGAAGCTTTCTTT,CASSGPAGNTEAFF
NA,TRBV7-2,TRBD1,TRBJ2-1,TGTGCCAGCAGCTTAGGGGGGGGACAGGGGGCAATGTATGAGCAGTTCTTC,CASSLGGGQGAMYEQFF
NA,TRBV11-1,TRBD1,TRBJ2-5,TGTGCCAGCAGCTTAGGACCCGACAGGGGAGAGACCCAGTACTTC,CASSLGPDRGETQYF
NA,TRBV20-1,TRBD1,TRBJ2-7,TGCAGTGCATCGGGACAGGGGGCCGAGCAGTACTTC,CSASGQGAEQYF
NA,TRBV10-3,NA,TRBJ2-1,TGTGCCATCAGCGGATCCCCGAATGAGCAGTTCTTC,CAISGSPNEQFF
NA,TRBV12-3/TRBV12-4,NA,TRBJ2-3,TGTGCCAGCAGTTTAGACAGCTTGTCCACAGATACGCAGTATTTT,CASSLDSLSTDTQYF
NA,TRBV10-2,NA,TRBJ2-1,TGCGCCAGTAAATCGTCGGGGGTAGGCGACAATGAGCAGTTCTTC,CASKSSGVGDNEQFF
few,TRBV11-2,NA,TRBJ2-7,TGTGCCAGCAGGACTAGCTCCTACGAGCAGTACTTC,CASRTSSYEQYF
NA,TRBV7-3,NA,TRBJ2-5,TGTGCCAGCAGCTTAATGGGCTCCAAAGAGACCCAGTACTTC,CASSLMGSKETQYF
few,TRBV6-5,NA,TRBJ1-5,TGTGCCAGCAGTTACTCAGGGGAAAAGCCCCAGCATTTT,CASSYSGEKPQHF
NA,TRBV7-8,TRBD1,TRBJ1-5,TGTGCCAGCACCCTCGACAGGGTAAAGACTAATCAGCCCCAGCATTTT,CASTLDRVKTNQPQHF
NA,TRBV12-3/TRBV12-4,TRBD2,TRBJ2-1,TGTGCCAGCAGGTCGACTAGCAGGAAGTTCTTC,CASRSTSRKFF
few,TRBV15,NA,TRBJ1-4,TGTGCCACCAGCAGAGTGGCGGTGTCTAATGAAAAACTGTTTTTT,CATSRVAVSNEKLFF